Below, one T cell receptor (beta chain) is given with its context. The antigen remains unidentified. Measured with immunoSEQ multiplex PCR; TCRdb has only the in-frame clones, and not every one. The sample lists roughly 20,000 clones, approximately 88% occurring once. This record belongs to a study of chemoradiotherapy in HPV16-positive cancers. Study-wide background: Functional T-cell assays on a couple of HPV16-positive patients' cells defined candidate HPV-specific clones and common TCR motifs. Study-level points and caveats: Non-HPV-specific T cells did not expand in tumors during treatment, whereas candidate HPV-specific clones and E7-related motifs did. HPV-responsive T-cell expansion during chemoradiotherapy was linked to improved recurrence-free survival in HPV16-positive patients. HPV-specific T cells were functionally defined from only a couple of HPV16-positive patients.

The clonotype comes from a human donor with HPV-associated anogenital cancer. The sequences come from blood, collected from a patient who underwent chemoradiotherapy.

The CDR3: CASSQDRNTGELFF. Here the CDR3 DNA reads TGCGCCAGCAGCCAAGACAGAAACACCGGGGAGCTGTTTTTT. This rearrangement joins TRBV5-1 to TRBJ2-2, with D perhaps TRBD1 (5 bases). The CDR3 covers 14 residues. Germline loops: CDR1 SGHRS, CDR2 YFSETQ. V was shortened by 4 bases and J by 2 bases, with 9 bases between the two germline ends.